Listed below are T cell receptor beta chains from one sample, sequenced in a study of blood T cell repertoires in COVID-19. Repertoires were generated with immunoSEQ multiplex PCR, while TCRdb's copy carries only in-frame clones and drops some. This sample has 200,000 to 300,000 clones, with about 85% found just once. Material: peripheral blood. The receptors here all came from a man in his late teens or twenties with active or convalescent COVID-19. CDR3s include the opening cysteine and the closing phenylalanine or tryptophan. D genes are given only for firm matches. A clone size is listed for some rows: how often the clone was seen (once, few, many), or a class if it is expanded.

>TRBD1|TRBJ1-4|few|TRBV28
CASSLQGQGILTNEKLFF
TGTGCCAGCAGTTTGCAGGGACAGGGGATTTTGACTAATGAAAAACTGTTTTTT
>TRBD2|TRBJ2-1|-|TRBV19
CASSTRLAGASNEQFF
TGTGCCAGTAGTACCAGACTAGCGGGGGCTTCCAATGAGCAGTTCTTC
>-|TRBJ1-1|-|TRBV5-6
CASSGGGGRSNTEAFF
TGTGCCAGCAGCGGAGGTGGAGGACGGTCGAACACTGAAGCTTTCTTT
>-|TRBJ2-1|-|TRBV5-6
CASSLEREITVEQFF
TGTGCCAGCAGCTTGGAGCGCGAAATTACTGTTGAGCAGTTCTTC
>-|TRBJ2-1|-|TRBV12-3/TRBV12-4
CASRQTTSLGQFF
TGTGCCAGCAGACAGACTACCTCATTGGGGCAGTTCTTC
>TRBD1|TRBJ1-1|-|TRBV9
CASSVDRVAGTEAFF
TGTGCCAGCAGCGTCGACAGGGTTGCGGGCACTGAAGCTTTCTTT
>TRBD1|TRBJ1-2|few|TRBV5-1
CASSWGTGANYGYTF
TGCGCCAGCAGCTGGGGGACAGGGGCCAACTATGGCTACACCTTC
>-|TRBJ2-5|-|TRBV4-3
CASSQESGEQETQYF
TGCGCCAGCAGCCAAGAGTCGGGAGAGCAAGAGACCCAGTACTTC
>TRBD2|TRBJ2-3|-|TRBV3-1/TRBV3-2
CASSQGIRGGLAMSDTQYF
TGTGCCAGCAGCCAAGGGATACGAGGAGGACTAGCGATGAGCGATACGCAGTATTTT
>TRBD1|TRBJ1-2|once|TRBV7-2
CASSPNRGPYGYTF
TGTGCCAGCAGCCCCAACAGGGGCCCCTATGGCTACACCTTC
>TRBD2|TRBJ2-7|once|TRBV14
CASSYTSAYEQYF
TGTGCCAGCAGCTATACTAGCGCATACGAGCAGTACTTC
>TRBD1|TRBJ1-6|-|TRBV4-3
CASSRGQAHSPLHF
TGCGCCAGCAGCCGGGGACAGGCCCATTCACCCCTCCACTTT
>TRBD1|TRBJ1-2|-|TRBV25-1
CASSEGQGGYTF
TGTGCCAGCAGTGAAGGACAGGGGGGCTACACCTTC
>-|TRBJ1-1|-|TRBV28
CASSLTGGGTFF
TGTGCCAGCAGTCTCACAGGTGGGGGGACTTTCTTT
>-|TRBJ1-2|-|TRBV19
CASSMSGYGYTF
TGTGCCAGTAGTATGTCGGGCTATGGCTACACCTTC
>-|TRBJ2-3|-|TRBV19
CATRDQGHPDTQYF
TGTGCCACCCGAGACCAGGGGCACCCGGATACGCAGTATTTT
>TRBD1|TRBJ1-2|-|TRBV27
CASSLSEVQGATYGYTF
TGTGCCAGCAGTTTATCGGAGGTGCAGGGGGCCACCTATGGCTACACCTTC
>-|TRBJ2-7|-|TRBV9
CASSVRSGDGEQYF
TGTGCCAGCAGCGTAAGGTCGGGAGACGGCGAGCAGTACTTC
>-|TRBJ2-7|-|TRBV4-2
CASSQDVGEQYF
TGTGCCAGCAGCCAAGACGTCGGCGAGCAGTACTTC
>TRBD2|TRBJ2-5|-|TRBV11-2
CASSFGGDKQETQYF
TGTGCCAGCAGCTTCGGGGGGGATAAACAAGAGACCCAGTACTTC
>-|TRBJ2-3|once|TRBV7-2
CASSLFSSESTDTQYF
TGTGCCAGCAGCTTATTCTCCAGCGAGAGCACAGATACGCAGTATTTT
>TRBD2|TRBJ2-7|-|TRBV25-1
CASSDIGTSGHEQYF
TGTGCCAGCAGTGATATCGGGACTAGCGGTCACGAGCAGTACTTC
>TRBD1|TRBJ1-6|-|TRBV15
CATTLTGTGRRSYNSPLHF
TGTGCCACCACTCTAACCGGGACAGGGCGCCGGTCCTATAATTCACCCCTCCACTTT
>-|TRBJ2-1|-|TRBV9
CASSVYSNEQFF
TGTGCCAGCAGCGTGTACTCTAATGAGCAGTTCTTC
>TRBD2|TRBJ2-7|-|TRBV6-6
CASSFPGTSDYEQYF
TGTGCCAGCAGTTTTCCCGGGACTAGCGACTACGAGCAGTACTTC
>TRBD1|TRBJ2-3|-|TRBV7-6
CASSLATGGTDTQYF
TGTGCCAGCAGCTTAGCGACAGGGGGCACAGATACGCAGTATTTT
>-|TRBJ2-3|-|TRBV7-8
CASSPSQRTSTDTQYF
TGTGCCAGCAGCCCGTCCCAGAGGACTAGCACAGATACGCAGTATTTT
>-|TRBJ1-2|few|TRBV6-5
CASSLGGSGYTF
TGTGCCAGCAGTCTCGGTGGGAGTGGCTACACCTTC
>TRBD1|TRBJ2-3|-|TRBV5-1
CASSLGTGYTDTQYF
TGCGCCAGCAGCTTGGGGACAGGATACACAGATACGCAGTATTTT
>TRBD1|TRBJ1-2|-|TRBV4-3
CASSQELGRGYGYTF
TGCGCCAGCAGCCAAGAGTTAGGCAGGGGGTATGGCTACACCTTC
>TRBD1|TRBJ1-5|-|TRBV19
CASAGQNNQPQHF
TGTGCCAGCGCGGGACAGAACAATCAGCCCCAGCATTTT
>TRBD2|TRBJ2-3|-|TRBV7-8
CASRIAGITDTQYF
TGTGCCAGCAGAATAGCGGGTATCACAGATACGCAGTATTTT
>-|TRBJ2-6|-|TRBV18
CASSPSSGANVLTF
TGTGCCAGCTCACCCAGCTCTGGGGCCAACGTCCTGACTTTC
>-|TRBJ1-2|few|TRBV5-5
CASSPEGGFGGYTF
TGTGCCAGCAGCCCCGAGGGTGGGTTCGGAGGCTACACCTTC
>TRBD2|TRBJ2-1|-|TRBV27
CASSWAFAGGSYNEQFF
TGTGCCAGCAGCTGGGCCTTCGCGGGAGGCTCCTACAATGAGCAGTTCTTC
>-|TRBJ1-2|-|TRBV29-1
CSAPVGPGQGYTF
TGCAGCGCTCCCGTCGGGCCAGGGCAGGGCTACACCTTC
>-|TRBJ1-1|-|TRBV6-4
CASKTDSLNTEAFF
TGTGCCAGCAAGACGGACAGTTTGAACACTGAAGCTTTCTTT
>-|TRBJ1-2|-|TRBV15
CATSRARESGGYTF
TGTGCCACCAGCAGAGCAAGGGAATCGGGAGGCTACACCTTC
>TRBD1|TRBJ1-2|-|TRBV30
CAWNHRGNYGYTF
TGTGCCTGGAACCACAGGGGGAACTATGGCTACACCTTC
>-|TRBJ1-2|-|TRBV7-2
CASSLVGGGYTF
TGTGCCAGCAGCCTCGTAGGGGGTGGCTACACCTTC
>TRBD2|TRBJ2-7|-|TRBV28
CASRSSGTHYEQYF
TGTGCCAGCAGATCTAGCGGTACTCACTACGAGCAGTACTTC
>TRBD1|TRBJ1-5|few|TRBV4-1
CASSPSGTGNQPQHF
TGCGCCAGCAGCCCCTCCGGGACAGGGAATCAGCCCCAGCATTTT
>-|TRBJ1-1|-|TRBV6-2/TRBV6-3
CASSYPHRVLRNTEAFF
TGTGCCAGCAGTTACCCCCACAGGGTATTGAGAAACACTGAAGCTTTCTTT
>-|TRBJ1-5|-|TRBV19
CASSSQRANSNQPQHF
TGTGCCAGTAGTTCCCAGCGGGCCAATAGCAATCAGCCCCAGCATTTT
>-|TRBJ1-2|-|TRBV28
CASTRGGVTSYTF
TGTGCCAGCACCAGGGGTGGGGTAACGAGCTACACCTTC
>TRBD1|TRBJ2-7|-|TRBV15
CATSRELTGTSSYEQYF
TGTGCCACCAGCAGAGAGCTGACAGGGACCTCGTCCTACGAGCAGTACTTC
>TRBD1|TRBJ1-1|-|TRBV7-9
CASSLTGQGTLNTEAFF
TGTGCCAGCAGCCTAACAGGACAGGGGACTCTGAACACTGAAGCTTTCTTT
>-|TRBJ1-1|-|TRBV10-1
CASSESIRGTEAFF
TGCGCCAGCAGTGAGTCGATTAGGGGCACTGAAGCTTTCTTT
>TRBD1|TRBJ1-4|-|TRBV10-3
CAISVSRGVEKLFF
TGTGCCATCAGTGTTTCCAGGGGGGTCGAAAAACTGTTTTTT
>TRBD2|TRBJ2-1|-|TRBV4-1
CASSQGVLASGGPGYNEQFF
TGCGCCAGCAGCCAAGGTGTTTTGGCTAGCGGGGGCCCGGGTTACAATGAGCAGTTCTTC
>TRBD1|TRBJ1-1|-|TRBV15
CATSRDRTGHNTEAFF
TGTGCCACCAGCAGAGACCGGACAGGACATAACACTGAAGCTTTCTTT
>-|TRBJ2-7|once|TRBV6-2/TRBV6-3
CASSPHYEQYF
TGTGCCAGCAGTCCCCACTACGAGCAGTACTTC
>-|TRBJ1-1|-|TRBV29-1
CSVEVQKNTEAFF
TGCAGCGTTGAAGTTCAGAAGAACACTGAAGCTTTCTTT
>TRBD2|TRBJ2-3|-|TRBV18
CASSPRTGLAYTDTQYF
TGTGCCAGCTCACCCAGGACGGGACTAGCGTACACAGATACGCAGTATTTT